This T cell receptor (beta chain) was obtained from a study of cytomegalovirus exposure and HLA in healthy donors. General study points: The study listed 164 cytomegalovirus-associated TCR beta chains.

Germline V gives CDR1 KGHSH, CDR2 LQKENI. This CDR3 is built from 17 residues. Trimming took 2 bases from V and 2 from J; bases not matched to a gene: 12. On this clone itself: Its matching antigen is unknown.

The repertoire was sequenced with immunoSEQ multiplex PCR; TCRdb's copy has only in-frame clones and lacks some. Of about 56,000 clones listed, approximately 89% are singletons. The material sequenced was PBMCs. The clonotype originates from a woman between 18 and 30 years old in good health and CMV-seronegative. The chain uses TRBV18 and TRBJ2-7; the match to TRBD1 covers 7 bases. CDR3 in amino acids: CASSPGMGKGAAYEQYF. CDR3 sequence (DNA): TGTGCCAGCTCACCAGGGATGGGCAAGGGGGCCGCCTACGAGCAGTACTTC.